Presented here are 3 T cell receptor beta chains from one specimen sequenced in a study of shared clonotypes between healthy human individuals. Repertoires were generated with immunoSEQ multiplex PCR, while TCRdb's copy carries only in-frame clones and drops some. The table shows hundreds of thousands of clones, with approximately 90% occurring only once. Naive CD8 populations comprised CD45RO-negative cells positively selected for CCR7, excluding terminally differentiated effector memory CD45RA+ cells. Sequencing input: naive CD8+ T cells sorted from blood. These TCRs come from a man aged 30 to 39 in good health.

J is TRBJ2-7 and V is TRBV28; TRBD2 agrees at 11 bases. V lost 3 bases, J lost 2 bases, and 21 bases stayed unmatched. CDR1 and CDR2 from the germline V gene are MDHEN and SYDVKM. The CDR3 has 21 amino acids. CDR3 DNA: TGTGCCAGCAGTTTCCTCTTCTCTACCTCTCGATTAGCGGGAGGGGCCTACGAGCAGTACTTC. Translated: CASSFLFSTSRLAGGAYEQYF.

This sequence joins TRBV2 and TRBJ2-2; 9 bases are a match to TRBD1. The CDR3 sequence is 19 residues long. Germline V CDR1 and CDR2: SNHLY, FYNNEI. V gave up 10 bases and J gave up 0 bases; unmatched junction bases: 18. The CDR3 DNA reads as TGTGCCATACTCAGACCGGGACAGGGTTTTACTGCGAACACCGGGGAGCTGTTTTTT. This gives the protein CAILRPGQGFTANTGELFF.

The chain uses TRBV9 and TRBJ2-5, with a weak D call TRBD1 (6 bases). Germline CDR1 is SGDLS and CDR2 is YYNGEE. V dropped 4 bases and J dropped 2 bases, with 12 bases sitting between them. This CDR3 spans 14 amino acids. CDR3 region: CASSSGALQETQYF. Here the CDR3 DNA reads TGTGCCAGCAGCTCAGGGGCCCTGCAAGAGACCCAGTACTTC.